This T cell receptor (beta chain) appears in the sequencing data of a study of identical twins. The ends lost 0 bases at V and 4 bases at J; junction bases unmatched: 11. Germline CDR1 is LGHNA and CDR2 is YSLEER. CDR3 length equals 17 residues. TCRdb re-derived calls from the 5' RACE reads in MiXCR, one entry per CDR3 protein. This table holds approximately 190,000 distinct CDR3 sequences, approximately 15% found once. There are a few counts of this clonotype. This sample was shared with a second study, whose subject was T cells expressing NK-cell markers. That report notes: There were seven HCMV-seropositive donors and one seronegative donor among the eight sequenced.

Sample: CD8+ T cells sorted from blood. The clonotype originates from a woman in her late teens or twenties in good health. The V and J genes are TRBV4-3 and TRBJ2-7, with TRBD2 matching over 8 bases. CDR3 residues: CASSQERSGGRFYEQYF. The CDR3 DNA follows: TGCGCCAGCAGCCAAGAGAGGTCGGGCGGGAGGTTTTACGAGCAGTACTTC.